The rows below give T cell receptor beta chains drawn from one sample of a study of shared clonotypes between healthy human individuals. The method was immunoSEQ multiplex PCR; TCRdb's version includes in-frame clones alone and lacks a portion of them. This table holds about 680,000 clones, 72% found once. The sample taken for sequencing was memory CD4+ T cells sorted from blood. These receptors came from a woman aged 25 to 45 in good health. The CDR3 runs from the conserved cysteine through the conserved F or W. Clone size, where shown, is once, few, many, or a class for clones that have expanded.

abundance: many
v_gene: TRBV6-5
j_gene: TRBJ2-7
CDR3aa: CASRLAGAGEQYF

abundance: -
v_gene: TRBV18
j_gene: TRBJ1-5
CDR3aa: CASSLSRNLNQPQHF

abundance: -
v_gene: TRBV28
j_gene: TRBJ2-4
CDR3aa: CASSPKLAGAKNIQYF

abundance: many
v_gene: TRBV6-5
j_gene: TRBJ2-5
CDR3aa: CASSSTGWGETQYF

abundance: few
v_gene: TRBV11-2
j_gene: TRBJ2-5
CDR3aa: CASRVQGEETQYF

abundance: -
v_gene: TRBV15
j_gene: TRBJ1-4
CDR3aa: CATSRLGGYGSREKLFF

abundance: -
v_gene: TRBV29-1
j_gene: TRBJ2-1
CDR3aa: CSVDGREGLDEQFF

abundance: once
v_gene: TRBV7-8
j_gene: TRBJ2-7
CDR3aa: CASSLAMGPYYEQYF

abundance: -
v_gene: TRBV6-5
j_gene: TRBJ2-5
CDR3aa: CASSSPSRGGETQYF

abundance: -
v_gene: TRBV28
j_gene: TRBJ2-1
CDR3aa: CASSSWTSGRGYNEQFF

abundance: -
v_gene: TRBV20-1
j_gene: TRBJ2-7
CDR3aa: CSAPPLYEQYF

abundance: -
v_gene: TRBV7-9
j_gene: TRBJ2-5
CDR3aa: CASSWAGGNQETQYF

abundance: -
v_gene: TRBV6-5
j_gene: TRBJ2-2
CDR3aa: CASTAGPGELFF

abundance: once
v_gene: TRBV6-5
j_gene: TRBJ1-2
CDR3aa: CASIRWGGQVYTF

abundance: few
v_gene: TRBV30
j_gene: TRBJ1-1
CDR3aa: CAWNGGRVGWTEAFF

abundance: few
v_gene: TRBV7-6
j_gene: TRBJ2-2
CDR3aa: CASSLGQGGTGELFF

abundance: -
v_gene: TRBV11-2
j_gene: TRBJ2-7
CDR3aa: CASSLGQGSSYEQYF

abundance: -
v_gene: TRBV6-5
j_gene: TRBJ1-3
CDR3aa: CASSKTKTSGNTIYF

abundance: once
v_gene: TRBV28
j_gene: TRBJ2-6
CDR3aa: CASSLTRSGRGSGANVLTF

abundance: -
v_gene: TRBV9
j_gene: TRBJ1-5
CDR3aa: CASSVGLGSNQPQHF

abundance: -
v_gene: TRBV19
j_gene: TRBJ2-1
CDR3aa: CASSIWQGMNEQFF

abundance: -
v_gene: TRBV2
j_gene: TRBJ1-2
CDR3aa: CASSKAGDYGYTF

abundance: -
v_gene: TRBV20-1
j_gene: TRBJ1-2
CDR3aa: CSAAGTNVRTF

abundance: -
v_gene: TRBV10-3
j_gene: TRBJ2-1
CDR3aa: CAISTSGTSVSNTYNEQFF

abundance: -
v_gene: TRBV11-1
j_gene: TRBJ2-1
CDR3aa: CASSQRTANYNEQFF

abundance: -
v_gene: TRBV7-9
j_gene: TRBJ1-2
CDR3aa: CASSAQGTGGVYGYTF

abundance: -
v_gene: TRBV5-1
j_gene: TRBJ1-2
CDR3aa: CASSLEGQGRGYTF

abundance: -
v_gene: TRBV7-3
j_gene: TRBJ2-1
CDR3aa: CASSLIGLGGYNEQFF

abundance: -
v_gene: TRBV5-1
j_gene: TRBJ1-1
CDR3aa: CASSWDSGGAFF

abundance: -
v_gene: TRBV25-1
j_gene: TRBJ2-2
CDR3aa: CASSSWGGDTGELFF

abundance: -
v_gene: TRBV7-8
j_gene: TRBJ2-2
CDR3aa: CASSLQGRDTGELFF

abundance: -
v_gene: TRBV19
j_gene: TRBJ2-3
CDR3aa: CASSIASGTRTDTQYF

abundance: -
v_gene: TRBV7-9
j_gene: TRBJ1-4
CDR3aa: CASSFDGGRRVEKLFF

abundance: -
v_gene: TRBV5-4
j_gene: TRBJ1-2
CDR3aa: CASSFIIGTGGFGYTF

abundance: -
v_gene: TRBV7-8
j_gene: TRBJ1-2
CDR3aa: CASSAQRSYGYTF

abundance: few
v_gene: TRBV28
j_gene: TRBJ2-7
CDR3aa: CASSPTSGGTYEQYF

abundance: -
v_gene: TRBV28
j_gene: TRBJ1-1
CDR3aa: CASRRWAQDSSEAFF

abundance: -
v_gene: TRBV28
j_gene: TRBJ1-4
CDR3aa: CASSFNPGQGGEKLFF

abundance: -
v_gene: TRBV10-3
j_gene: TRBJ2-3
CDR3aa: CAISGAGGSSSTDTQYF

abundance: few
v_gene: TRBV11-1
j_gene: TRBJ2-7
CDR3aa: CASSLAIASPREQYF

abundance: -
v_gene: TRBV9
j_gene: TRBJ2-3
CDR3aa: CASSVVAGVGTDTQYF

abundance: -
v_gene: TRBV4-1
j_gene: TRBJ1-1
CDR3aa: CASSKDRDRGPEAFF